This T cell receptor beta chain was profiled in a study of shared T cell receptors in the human thymus. Germline CDR1 and CDR2: SQVTM and ANQGSEA. There are 14 residues in the CDR3. Trimming removed 6 bases from V and 4 bases from J; junction bases left unmatched: 8. Generated by immunoSEQ multiplex PCR, the TCRdb table keeps only in-frame clones and is missing some. The sample consists of roughly 710,000 clones, 75% to 90% of them appearing once. The sample was also reused in another study, on human thymus T cells.

This chain links TRBV29-1 with TRBJ2-5; the match to TRBD2 covers 10 bases. Sequencing was done on a sample of thymocytes. This TCR derives from a girl under three years old with a congenital heart defect. This CDR3 is CSVKRGGPIETQYF. CDR3 sequence (DNA): TGCAGCGTGAAGCGGGGGGGCCCTATAGAGACCCAGTACTTC.